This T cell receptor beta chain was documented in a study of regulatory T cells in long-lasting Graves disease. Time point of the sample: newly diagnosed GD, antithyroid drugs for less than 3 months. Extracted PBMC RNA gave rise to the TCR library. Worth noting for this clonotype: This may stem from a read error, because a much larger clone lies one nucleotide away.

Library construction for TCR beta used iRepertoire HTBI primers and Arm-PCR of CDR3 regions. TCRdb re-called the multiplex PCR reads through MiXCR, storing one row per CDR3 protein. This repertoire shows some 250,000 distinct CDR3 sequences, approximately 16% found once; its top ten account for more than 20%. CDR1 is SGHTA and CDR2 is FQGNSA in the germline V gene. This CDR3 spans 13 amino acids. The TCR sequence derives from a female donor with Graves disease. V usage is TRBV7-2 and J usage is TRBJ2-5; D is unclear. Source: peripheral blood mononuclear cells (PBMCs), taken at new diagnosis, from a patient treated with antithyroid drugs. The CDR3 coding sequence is TGTGCCAGCAGCTTTAATCGCCAAGAGACCCTGTACTTC. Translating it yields CASSFNRQETLYF.